Listed below are T cell receptor beta chains from one sample, sequenced in a study of cytomegalovirus exposure and HLA in healthy donors. The method was immunoSEQ multiplex PCR; TCRdb's version includes in-frame clones alone and lacks a portion of them. Seen here are some 130,000 clones, about 80% observed once, and the top ten hold around 1.3%. The sequenced sample was PBMCs. The receptors come from a male donor in good health and CMV-seropositive. The CDR3 runs from the conserved cysteine through the conserved F or W. Fields, in order: V gene, clone size, D gene, J gene, CDR3 protein, CDR3 DNA. The D gene is left open where the match is weak. A clone size is listed for some rows: how often the clone was seen (once, few, many), or a class if it is expanded.

v_call: TRBV18
clone_size: .
d_call: .
j_call: TRBJ1-1
cdr3_aa: CASSPISGEGMNTEAFF
cdr3_nt: TGTGCCAGCTCACCAATATCAGGGGAAGGGATGAACACTGAAGCTTTCTTT

v_call: TRBV4-2
clone_size: .
d_call: .
j_call: TRBJ2-3
cdr3_aa: CASSQGRRGGRGPDTQYF
cdr3_nt: TGTGCCAGCAGCCAAGGGCGGAGGGGGGGACGGGGGCCAGATACGCAGTATTTT

v_call: TRBV9
clone_size: .
d_call: TRBD1
j_call: TRBJ1-5
cdr3_aa: CASSPGTGHQPQHF
cdr3_nt: TGTGCCAGCAGCCCCGGGACAGGCCATCAGCCCCAGCATTTT

v_call: TRBV4-1
clone_size: .
d_call: .
j_call: TRBJ1-6
cdr3_aa: CASSQDGGSGNSPLHF
cdr3_nt: TGCGCCAGCAGCCAAGATGGGGGGAGCGGTAATTCACCCCTCCACTTT

v_call: TRBV7-9
clone_size: few
d_call: .
j_call: TRBJ1-3
cdr3_aa: CASSSLAGGTGNTIYF
cdr3_nt: TGTGCCAGCAGCTCCCTCGCTGGGGGGACTGGAAACACCATATATTTT

v_call: TRBV5-4
clone_size: .
d_call: TRBD2
j_call: TRBJ2-1
cdr3_aa: CASSSPGLAGVGEQFF
cdr3_nt: TGTGCCAGCAGTTCACCGGGACTAGCGGGGGTCGGTGAGCAGTTCTTC

v_call: TRBV6-5
clone_size: .
d_call: .
j_call: TRBJ1-3
cdr3_aa: CASSSAGPGNTIYF
cdr3_nt: TGTGCCAGCAGTTCGGCAGGCCCTGGAAACACCATATATTTT

v_call: TRBV19
clone_size: .
d_call: .
j_call: TRBJ2-5
cdr3_aa: CASSMRGGGETQYF
cdr3_nt: TGTGCCAGTAGTATGCGGGGCGGCGGGGAGACCCAGTACTTC

v_call: TRBV7-9
clone_size: .
d_call: TRBD2
j_call: TRBJ2-3
cdr3_aa: CASSLTSGTDTQYF
cdr3_nt: TGTGCCAGCAGTTTGACTAGCGGGACAGATACGCAGTATTTT

v_call: TRBV13
clone_size: .
d_call: .
j_call: TRBJ2-7
cdr3_aa: CASSPQQGRPYEQYF
cdr3_nt: TGTGCCAGCAGCCCCCAACAGGGAAGGCCCTACGAGCAGTACTTC

v_call: TRBV9
clone_size: .
d_call: TRBD1
j_call: TRBJ2-1
cdr3_aa: CASSVGRTTGQANNEQFF
cdr3_nt: TGTGCCAGCAGCGTAGGGAGAACGACGGGACAGGCCAACAATGAGCAGTTCTTC

v_call: TRBV7-9
clone_size: .
d_call: .
j_call: TRBJ2-5
cdr3_aa: CASSLVSSVQETQYF
cdr3_nt: TGTGCCAGCAGCTTAGTCTCTTCCGTTCAAGAGACCCAGTACTTC

v_call: TRBV10-2
clone_size: .
d_call: .
j_call: TRBJ1-4
cdr3_aa: CASSDWGGGRVDEKLFF
cdr3_nt: TGCGCCAGCAGTGATTGGGGCGGGGGCAGGGTAGATGAAAAACTGTTTTTT

v_call: TRBV2
clone_size: .
d_call: .
j_call: TRBJ2-7
cdr3_aa: CASSAGTGSYEQYF
cdr3_nt: TGTGCCAGCAGTGCCGGGACTGGGTCCTACGAGCAGTACTTC

v_call: TRBV6-5
clone_size: .
d_call: TRBD1
j_call: TRBJ2-5
cdr3_aa: CASRRDRGEEQYF
cdr3_nt: TGTGCCAGCAGGCGGGACAGGGGCGAGGAGCAGTACTTC

v_call: TRBV7-8
clone_size: .
d_call: TRBD2
j_call: TRBJ2-7
cdr3_aa: CASSLELAGTYEQHF
cdr3_nt: TGTGCCAGCAGCTTAGAGCTAGCGGGTACCTACGAGCAGCACTTC

v_call: TRBV19
clone_size: .
d_call: TRBD1
j_call: TRBJ1-5
cdr3_aa: CASSPLRGQGQPQHF
cdr3_nt: TGTGCCAGTAGTCCACTCAGGGGGCAAGGTCAGCCCCAGCATTTT

v_call: TRBV4-3
clone_size: few
d_call: TRBD2
j_call: TRBJ2-7
cdr3_aa: CASSPVPGGPVEQYF
cdr3_nt: TGCGCCAGCAGCCCCGTTCCGGGAGGGCCCGTCGAGCAGTACTTC

v_call: TRBV9
clone_size: .
d_call: .
j_call: TRBJ1-3
cdr3_aa: CASSSEDRGNTIYF
cdr3_nt: TGTGCCAGCAGCTCTGAGGACAGAGGAAACACCATATATTTT

v_call: TRBV4-2
clone_size: .
d_call: TRBD2
j_call: TRBJ2-1
cdr3_aa: CASSQEVAGNSEQFF
cdr3_nt: TGTGCCAGCAGCCAAGAGGTAGCGGGAAATAGTGAGCAGTTCTTC

v_call: TRBV6-1
clone_size: few
d_call: .
j_call: TRBJ2-7
cdr3_aa: CASSEALGLNFYEQYF
cdr3_nt: TGTGCCAGCAGTGAAGCGCTGGGACTTAATTTTTACGAGCAGTACTTC

v_call: TRBV2
clone_size: .
d_call: TRBD1
j_call: TRBJ1-2
cdr3_aa: CAIQDRAGYGYTF
cdr3_nt: TGTGCCATCCAAGACAGGGCTGGCTATGGCTACACCTTC

v_call: TRBV7-9
clone_size: .
d_call: TRBD2
j_call: TRBJ2-5
cdr3_aa: CASSLALTSVETQYF
cdr3_nt: TGTGCCAGCAGCTTAGCCCTGACTAGCGTAGAGACCCAGTACTTC

v_call: TRBV2
clone_size: .
d_call: TRBD2
j_call: TRBJ2-2
cdr3_aa: CASTKGLPNTGELFF
cdr3_nt: TGTGCCAGCACAAAGGGACTACCGAACACCGGGGAGCTGTTTTTT

v_call: TRBV4-1
clone_size: .
d_call: TRBD1
j_call: TRBJ1-1
cdr3_aa: CASSQDSAGGPIGETEAFF
cdr3_nt: TGCGCCAGCAGCCAAGATTCGGCAGGGGGACCAATCGGGGAGACTGAAGCTTTCTTT

v_call: TRBV25-1
clone_size: .
d_call: .
j_call: TRBJ1-1
cdr3_aa: CASRALDTGRGTEAFF
cdr3_nt: TGTGCCAGCCGTGCACTGGACACCGGAAGGGGCACTGAAGCTTTCTTT

v_call: TRBV7-3
clone_size: .
d_call: TRBD1
j_call: TRBJ2-5
cdr3_aa: CASSLGGQSETQYF
cdr3_nt: TGTGCCAGCAGCTTAGGGGGACAGTCAGAGACCCAGTACTTC

v_call: TRBV9
clone_size: .
d_call: TRBD1
j_call: TRBJ2-2
cdr3_aa: CASSVGGTGVNGELFF
cdr3_nt: TGTGCCAGCAGCGTAGGAGGGACAGGGGTTAACGGGGAGCTGTTTTTT

v_call: TRBV5-1
clone_size: .
d_call: TRBD1
j_call: TRBJ2-5
cdr3_aa: CASSKPGTGETQYF
cdr3_nt: TGCGCCAGCAGCAAACCCGGGACAGGGGAGACCCAGTACTTC

v_call: TRBV11-2
clone_size: .
d_call: TRBD1
j_call: TRBJ2-6
cdr3_aa: CASSSQTPDRSGANVLTF
cdr3_nt: TGTGCCAGCAGCTCTCAGACTCCGGACAGGTCTGGGGCCAACGTCCTGACTTTC

v_call: TRBV19
clone_size: .
d_call: TRBD2
j_call: TRBJ2-7
cdr3_aa: CASSSSGTYEQYF
cdr3_nt: TGTGCCAGTAGTAGTAGCGGGACCTACGAGCAGTACTTC

v_call: TRBV27
clone_size: .
d_call: .
j_call: TRBJ2-7
cdr3_aa: CASGTRDPYEQYF
cdr3_nt: TGTGCCAGCGGGACAAGGGATCCCTACGAGCAGTACTTC

v_call: TRBV7-2
clone_size: once
d_call: .
j_call: TRBJ2-7
cdr3_aa: CASSFLGGTFLTRYEQYF
cdr3_nt: TGTGCCAGCAGCTTCTTAGGCGGGACCTTCCTTACGCGCTACGAGCAGTACTTC

v_call: TRBV19
clone_size: .
d_call: .
j_call: TRBJ1-5
cdr3_aa: CASSMVEGSNQPQHF
cdr3_nt: TGTGCCAGTAGTATGGTCGAGGGTAGCAATCAGCCCCAGCATTTT

v_call: TRBV6-5
clone_size: .
d_call: TRBD1
j_call: TRBJ2-7
cdr3_aa: CASRRDRGEEQYF
cdr3_nt: TGTGCCAGCAGGCGGGACAGGGGCGAGGAGCAGTACTTC

v_call: TRBV9
clone_size: .
d_call: TRBD2
j_call: TRBJ2-1
cdr3_aa: CASSVGGLAGYNEQFF
cdr3_nt: TGTGCCAGCAGCGTAGGTGGACTAGCGGGTTACAATGAGCAGTTCTTC

v_call: TRBV10-1
clone_size: .
d_call: TRBD1
j_call: TRBJ2-1
cdr3_aa: CASSDPNRGDEQFF
cdr3_nt: TGCGCCAGCAGTGACCCAAACAGGGGCGATGAGCAGTTCTTC

v_call: TRBV5-1
clone_size: once
d_call: .
j_call: TRBJ2-5
cdr3_aa: CASSRSGEETQYF
cdr3_nt: TGCGCCAGCAGCCGTAGCGGAGAAGAGACCCAGTACTTC

v_call: TRBV6-5
clone_size: few
d_call: .
j_call: TRBJ2-7
cdr3_aa: CASSLTGSSYEQYF
cdr3_nt: TGTGCCAGCAGCCTTACAGGGAGCTCCTACGAGCAGTACTTC

v_call: TRBV7-3
clone_size: .
d_call: .
j_call: TRBJ1-2
cdr3_aa: CASSLIPGIGDGYTF
cdr3_nt: TGTGCCAGCAGCTTAATACCAGGGATAGGGGATGGCTACACCTTC

v_call: TRBV7-8
clone_size: .
d_call: .
j_call: TRBJ1-1
cdr3_aa: CASSIRNTEAFF
cdr3_nt: TGTGCCAGCAGCATTAGGAACACTGAAGCTTTCTTT

v_call: TRBV19
clone_size: few
d_call: TRBD1
j_call: TRBJ1-3
cdr3_aa: CASSTRTGSGNTIYF
cdr3_nt: TGTGCCAGTAGTACCCGGACAGGCTCCGGAAACACCATATATTTT

v_call: TRBV7-8
clone_size: .
d_call: TRBD2
j_call: TRBJ2-7
cdr3_aa: CASSQTSGSYEQYF
cdr3_nt: TGTGCCAGCAGCCAGACTAGCGGGAGCTACGAGCAGTACTTC

v_call: TRBV5-1
clone_size: .
d_call: .
j_call: TRBJ2-1
cdr3_aa: CASSLSFVTYNEQFF
cdr3_nt: TGCGCCAGCAGCTTGAGCTTTGTCACCTACAATGAGCAGTTCTTC

v_call: TRBV7-6
clone_size: few
d_call: TRBD1
j_call: TRBJ1-3
cdr3_aa: CASSLGRTGSGNTIYF
cdr3_nt: TGTGCCAGCAGCTTAGGCCGGACAGGCTCTGGAAACACCATATATTTT

v_call: TRBV14
clone_size: .
d_call: TRBD1
j_call: TRBJ1-2
cdr3_aa: CASSQGQGFFYGYTF
cdr3_nt: TGTGCCAGCAGCCAGGGACAGGGCTTTTTCTATGGCTACACCTTC

v_call: TRBV2
clone_size: .
d_call: .
j_call: TRBJ2-3
cdr3_aa: CASSAYSRTDTQYF
cdr3_nt: TGTGCCAGCAGTGCCTACAGCCGCACAGATACGCAGTATTTT

v_call: TRBV28
clone_size: .
d_call: .
j_call: TRBJ1-5
cdr3_aa: CASSRTGGNQPQHF
cdr3_nt: TGTGCCAGCTCCCGGACGGGGGGAAATCAGCCCCAGCATTTT

v_call: TRBV10-3
clone_size: .
d_call: TRBD1
j_call: TRBJ1-1
cdr3_aa: CAISPTGGEAFF
cdr3_nt: TGTGCCATCAGCCCGACAGGGGGTGAAGCTTTCTTT

v_call: TRBV18
clone_size: .
d_call: TRBD2
j_call: TRBJ2-5
cdr3_aa: CASSPRREGRETQYF
cdr3_nt: TGTGCCAGCTCACCACGGCGGGAGGGAAGAGAGACCCAGTACTTC

v_call: TRBV27
clone_size: .
d_call: .
j_call: TRBJ1-6
cdr3_aa: CASSFTGLNSPLHF
cdr3_nt: TGTGCCAGCAGTTTTACAGGGTTAAATTCACCCCTCCACTTT

v_call: TRBV9
clone_size: .
d_call: .
j_call: TRBJ2-5
cdr3_aa: CASSVVGSPTETQYF
cdr3_nt: TGTGCCAGCAGCGTAGTGGGCAGTCCGACGGAGACCCAGTACTTC

v_call: TRBV7-2
clone_size: .
d_call: TRBD2
j_call: TRBJ2-1
cdr3_aa: CASSFAGAYNEQFF
cdr3_nt: TGTGCCAGCAGCTTCGCGGGAGCCTACAATGAGCAGTTCTTC

v_call: TRBV23-1
clone_size: .
d_call: TRBD1
j_call: TRBJ1-1
cdr3_aa: CASRGRQGASNTEAFF
cdr3_nt: TGCGCCAGCAGGGGTAGACAGGGGGCTTCAAACACTGAAGCTTTCTTT

v_call: TRBV4-3
clone_size: .
d_call: TRBD2
j_call: TRBJ2-2
cdr3_aa: CASSQVLNSGALNTGELFF
cdr3_nt: TGCGCCAGCAGCCAAGTGCTTAATAGCGGGGCTTTGAACACCGGGGAGCTGTTTTTT